This passage covers 5 T cell receptor beta chains from one sample sequenced in a study of Graves' ophthalmopathy and Graves' hyperthyroidism. Investigators amplified TCR beta CDR3 regions from RNA transcripts. HTBI primers were used in a first-round RT-PCR, which preceded a second-round multiplex PCR. From the multiplex PCR reads, TCRdb called clonotypes with MiXCR, one entry per CDR3 protein. Of around 1,000,000 distinct CDR3 sequences listed, approximately 35% are singletons. What was sequenced was peripheral blood or thyroid tissue (not recorded which). The receptor set was obtained from an adult man with Graves' hyperthyroidism.

This clonotype was observed at least ten times. V and J are TRBV7-7 and TRBJ1-4; D is perhaps TRBD1 (5 bases). CDR3 length: 14 amino acids. V was clipped by 5 bases and J by 8 bases, with 15 bases between them. CDR1 is SSHAT and CDR2 is FNYEAQ in the germline V gene (reference sequence). CDR3 sequence reads: CASSPDSGVEKLFF. DNA of the CDR3: TGTGCCAGCAGCCCCGACAGCGGCGTAGAAAAACTGTTTTTT.

Remarks on this clonotype: No DNA is shown, since the ends of the CDR3 on it are uncertain; the CDR3 is the one TCRdb lists. This rearrangement joins TRBV25-1 to TRBJ2-5. CDR1 MGHDK and CDR2 SYGVNS come from the germline V gene. The CDR3 region is 19 residues in length, termini included. CDR3 residues: CASIYLCSVEGYRQETQYF.

Turning to this clonotype: Possible read error: a much larger clone is one base away. V usage is TRBV7-7 and J usage is TRBJ2-5, with TRBD2 matching over 14 bases. The germline gives CDR1 SSHAT, CDR2 FNYEAQ (reference sequence). The CDR3 consists of 17 residues. In DNA form, the CDR3 reads TGTGCCAGCAGCTCTGGGACTAGCGGGAGAAGAGAAGAGACCCAGCACTTC. This encodes CASSSGTSGRREETQHF.

About this clonotype: A much larger clone lies a single base off, so this may be a read error. This chain links TRBV6-5 with TRBJ2-5, with D maybe TRBD1 (5 bases). The V and J ends lost 10 bases and 5 bases respectively, with 17 bases between them. CDR1 is MNHEY and CDR2 is SVGAGI in the germline V gene. CDR3 length: 13 amino acids. CDR3 nucleotide sequence: TGTGCCAACAGACCCAGGGATCATGAGACCCAGTACTTC. It is translated as CANRPRDHETQYF.

This clonotype was found a few times. CDR3 residues: CASSEALLRQGVHEQYF. The CDR3, as DNA: TGTGCCAGCAGTGAAGCCCTACTACGACAGGGCGTCCACGAGCAGTACTTC. This chain joins TRBV6-1 and TRBJ2-7; 7 bases align to TRBD1. Germline values: CDR1 MNHNS, CDR2 SASEGT. CDR3 length: 17 amino acids. V lost 0 bases, J lost 5 bases, and 13 bases stayed unmatched.